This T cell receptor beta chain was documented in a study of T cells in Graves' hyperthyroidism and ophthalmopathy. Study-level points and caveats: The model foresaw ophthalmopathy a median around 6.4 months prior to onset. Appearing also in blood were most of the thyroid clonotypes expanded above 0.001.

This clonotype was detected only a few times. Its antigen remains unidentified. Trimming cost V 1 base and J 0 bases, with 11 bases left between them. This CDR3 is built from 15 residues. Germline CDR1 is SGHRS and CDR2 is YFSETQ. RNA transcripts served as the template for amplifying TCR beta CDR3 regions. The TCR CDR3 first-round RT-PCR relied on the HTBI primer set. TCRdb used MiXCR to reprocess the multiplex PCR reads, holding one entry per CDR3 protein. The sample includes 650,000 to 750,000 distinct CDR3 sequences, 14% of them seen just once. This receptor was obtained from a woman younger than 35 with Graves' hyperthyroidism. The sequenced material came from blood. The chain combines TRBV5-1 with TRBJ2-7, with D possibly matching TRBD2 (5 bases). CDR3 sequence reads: CASSLSIGGSYEQYF. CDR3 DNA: TGCGCCAGCAGCTTGTCGATAGGAGGCTCCTACGAGCAGTACTTC.